One sample yielded the 30 T cell receptor beta chains listed below, sequenced in a study of cytomegalovirus exposure and HLA in healthy donors listed by TCRdb under 2017. Receptor libraries were prepared by the immunoSEQ multiplex PCR assay. The multiplex PCR relied on a mix of 60 forward primers for TCR Vbeta segments and 13 reverse primers for TCR Jbeta segments. TCRdb limited this immuneACCESS table to in-frame rearrangements with V and J called. A share of clones is missing; checked studies link under half to unresolved V genes, and the rest is unexplained. For this sample the table gives about 93,000 clones, of which approximately 80% were detected only once. Approximately 3% of the sample is taken by the ten largest. The sample consisted of PBMCs. The receptors were sampled from a middle-aged woman in good health and CMV-seronegative.

This chain connects TRBV27 to TRBJ1-3; TRBD1 agrees at 8 bases. Germline CDR1 and CDR2: MNHEY and SMNVEV (reference sequence). V shed 6 bases and J 0 bases; nucleotides not matched to a gene: 4. CDR3 length equals 15 residues. In DNA form, the CDR3 reads TGTGCCAGCAGCCGGGGACAGGCCTCTGGAAACACCATATATTTT. Protein sequence: CASSRGQASGNTIYF.

The chain joins TRBV18 to TRBJ1-4; D remains unclear. Germline CDR1 and CDR2: KGHSH and LQKENI. V was pared by 2 bases and J by 8 bases, with 9 bases between. CDR3 length: 13 residues. CDR3 nucleotide sequence: TGTGCCAGCTCACCAAAGAGAGAAGAAAAACTGTTTTTT. This codes for CASSPKREEKLFF. The complete variable domain, with remaining parts taken from reference TRBV18 and TRBJ1-4, reads NAGVMQNPRHLVRRRGQEARLRCSPMKGHSHVYWYRQLPEEGLKFMVYLQKENIIDESGMPKERFSAEFPKEGPSILRIQQVVRGDSAAYFCASSPKREEKLFFGSGTQLSVL.

The chain employs TRBV2 and TRBJ2-5; weak D call: TRBD2 (6 bases). With 6 bases removed from V and 0 bases from J, the gap between germline ends came to 8 bases. The CDR3 length is 13 residues. CDR1 and CDR2 (germline): SNHLY, FYNNEI. The chain's CDR3 is CASRRDYQETQYF. DNA for the CDR3: TGTGCCAGCAGACGGGACTACCAAGAGACCCAGTACTTC. Complete variable domain (other parts from reference TRBV2 and TRBJ2-5): EPEVTQTPSHQVTQMGQEVILRCVPISNHLYFYWYRQILGQKVEFLVSFYNNEISEKSEIFDDQFSVERPDGSNFTLKIRSTKLEDSAMYFCASRRDYQETQYFGPGTRLLVL.

This rearrangement joins TRBV28 to TRBJ1-2; D is unresolved. The CDR3 extends over 13 amino acids. CDR1 is MDHEN, CDR2 SYDVKM, per germline. V lost 8 bases and J lost 5, with 15 bases in between. The CDR3 reads CASALPEVYGYTF. CDR3 in DNA: TGTGCCAGCGCCCTACCGGAGGTGTATGGCTACACCTTC.

The rearrangement links TRBV5-4 to TRBJ2-2, with D unclear. CDR1 and CDR2 (germline): SGHNT, YYREEE (reference sequence). V lost 4 bases and J 6 bases, leaving 10 bases between the germline ends. This CDR3 contains 13 residues. The CDR3 protein is CASSARSPGELFF. The CDR3 bases are TGTGCCAGCAGCGCCAGATCGCCCGGGGAGCTGTTTTTT. The whole variable domain, remainder taken from reference TRBV5-4 and TRBJ2-2, is ETGVTQSPTHLIKTRGQQVTLRCSSQSGHNTVSWYQQALGQGPQFIFQYYREEENGRGNFPPRFSGLQFPNYSSELNVNALELDDSALYLCASSARSPGELFFGEGSRLTVL.

This clone was detected a few times. The chain's CDR3 is CASRPGQGNTEAFF. DNA for the CDR3: TGTGCCAGCAGACCGGGACAGGGGAACACTGAAGCTTTCTTT. V and J are TRBV2 and TRBJ1-1; 9 bases align to TRBD1. The J segment lost 1 base and the V segment lost 6 bases, leaving 3 bases of the junction unmatched. The CDR3 is 14 amino acids. The germline CDR1 and CDR2 sequences are SNHLY and FYNNEI.

The V call is TRBV15, the J call TRBJ2-2; maybe TRBD1 (6 bases). This CDR3 contains 16 residues. Trimming removed 1 base at V and 5 bases at J, with 14 bases between. Looked up from germline, CDR1 is LNHNV and CDR2 is YYDKDF (reference sequence). CDR3 protein: CATSRGGIRGTGELFF. CDR3 DNA: TGTGCCACCAGCAGAGGGGGGATCAGGGGAACCGGGGAGCTGTTTTTT. The full variable domain, with the rest looked up from reference TRBV15 and TRBJ2-2, is DAMVIQNPRYQVTQFGKPVTLSCSQTLNHNVMYWYQQKSSQAPKLLFHYYDKDFNNEADTPDNFQSRRPNTSFCFLDIRSPGLGDTAMYLCATSRGGIRGTGELFFGEGSRLTVL.

The chain joins TRBV30 to TRBJ1-2; tentatively, D is TRBD1 (5 bases). CDR1 GTSNPN and CDR2 SVGIG come from the germline V gene (reference sequence). The CDR3 loop spans 17 amino acids. Trimming took off 2 bases at V and 4 bases at J, with 23 bases between the two ends. Written as DNA, the CDR3 is TGTGCCTGGAGTCGTAGGGGAAGGGCGGCGTATACCTATGGCTACACCTTC. Translated: CAWSRRGRAAYTYGYTF.

This chain uses TRBV5-4 with TRBJ2-7, with D perhaps TRBD1 (6 bases). The germline V gene has CDR1 SGHNT and CDR2 YYREEE (reference sequence). The length of the CDR3 is 13 residues. V was shortened by 4 bases and J by 5 bases, with 13 bases between the two germline ends. The CDR3 DNA reads as TGTGCCAGCAGCGGAACACAGGGCCACGAGCAGTACTTC. This translates into CASSGTQGHEQYF. Full variable domain (remainder filled in from reference TRBV5-4 and TRBJ2-7): ETGVTQSPTHLIKTRGQQVTLRCSSQSGHNTVSWYQQALGQGPQFIFQYYREEENGRGNFPPRFSGLQFPNYSSELNVNALELDDSALYLCASSGTQGHEQYFGPGTRLTVT.

The table lists this clone with a few counts. The chain is built from TRBV2 and TRBJ1-1, with TRBD1 matching over 8 bases. Germline CDR1 reads SNHLY; CDR2 reads FYNNEI. This CDR3 region has 15 residues. V gave up 6 bases and J gave up 3 bases; unmatched junction bases: 9. The DNA of the CDR3 is TGTGCCAGCAGAGGCAGGGGGCAGGGTGACACTGAAGCTTTCTTT. It encodes CASRGRGQGDTEAFF.

This clone was seen once. Written as DNA, the CDR3 is TGTGCCAGTACACCGGGACAGGGCACAGATACGCAGTATTTT. Its protein is CASTPGQGTDTQYF. The chain is built from TRBV7-2 and TRBJ2-3, with 8 bases identical to TRBD1. CDR3 size: 14 residues. The J segment lost 1 base and the V segment lost 9 bases, leaving 6 bases of the junction unmatched. Germline CDR1 is SGHTA and CDR2 is FQGNSA.

This clone was observed once. V is TRBV9 and J is TRBJ2-5; D is perhaps TRBD2 (6 bases). The ends were cut back, 1 base at V and 1 base at J, with 14 bases in the middle. The germline CDR1 and CDR2 sequences are SGDLS and YYNGEE. The CDR3 extends over 16 amino acids. The DNA of the CDR3 is TGTGCCAGCAGCGTACATCGGGGCGGGACCCAAGAGACCCAGTACTTC. This translates into CASSVHRGGTQETQYF.

This chain connects TRBV4-2 to TRBJ2-1; TRBD2 aligns across 10 bases. Germline CDR1 is LGHNA and CDR2 is YNFKEQ. The CDR3 is 15 amino acids. V lost 4 bases and J lost 5; bases outside the gene matches: 5. Written as DNA, the CDR3 is TGTGCCAGCAGCCTGGGACTAGCGCTAAACAATGAGCAGTTCTTC. Translated: CASSLGLALNNEQFF.

The chain couples TRBV30 to TRBJ2-2, with D maybe TRBD2 (7 bases). This CDR3 is 15 amino acids long. The germline gives CDR1 GTSNPN, CDR2 SVGIG (reference sequence). V dropped 0 bases and J dropped 5 bases, with 13 bases sitting between them. This CDR3 reads CAWSVGGVVTGELFF. The CDR3 bases are TGTGCCTGGAGTGTAGGGGGGGTGGTAACCGGGGAGCTGTTTTTT.

The chain combines TRBV28 with TRBJ1-1, with a weak D call TRBD1 (6 bases). The germline gives CDR1 MDHEN, CDR2 SYDVKM. This CDR3 contains 13 residues. Trimming shortened V by 11 bases and J by 1 base, and 14 bases separated the two germline ends. DNA for the CDR3: TGTGCCGCAAACGACAGGCCGAACACTGAAGCTTTCTTT. This codes for CAANDRPNTEAFF.

V and J are TRBV5-8 and TRBJ1-1, with D possibly being TRBD1 (6 bases). The CDR3 runs 14 residues. CDR1 SGHTS and CDR2 YDEGEE come from the germline V gene. V lost 3 bases to trimming and J lost 3 bases, with 12 bases between them. The CDR3 sequence is CASSYQGSDTEAFF. CDR3 in DNA: TGTGCCAGCAGCTACCAGGGGAGCGACACTGAAGCTTTCTTT.

The V gene is TRBV9, the J gene TRBJ2-1; 10 bases are shared with TRBD2. V lost 4 bases, J lost 3 bases, and 7 bases stayed unmatched. The CDR3 is 16 amino acids. The V gene's germline CDR1 is SGDLS and CDR2 YYNGEE. CDR3 in DNA: TGTGCCAGCAGCCCAGAGACTAGCGGGTTCTACAATGAGCAGTTCTTC. As protein: CASSPETSGFYNEQFF. Full variable domain (rest looked up from reference TRBV9 and TRBJ2-1): DSGVTQTPKHLITATGQRVTLRCSPRSGDLSVYWYQQSLDQGLQFLIQYYNGEERAKGNILERFSAQQFPDLHSELNLSSLELGDSALYFCASSPETSGFYNEQFFGPGTRLTVL.

The V call is TRBV5-4, the J call TRBJ2-2, with D perhaps TRBD1 (6 bases). Germline V CDR1 and CDR2: SGHNT, YYREEE (reference sequence). The CDR3 has 16 residues. The V and J ends lost 0 bases and 6 bases respectively, with 15 bases between them. CDR3 loop: CASSLGSDRYAGELFF. The CDR3 DNA follows: TGTGCCAGCAGCTTGGGGTCGGACAGATACGCCGGGGAGCTGTTTTTT.

The chain carries TRBV27 and TRBJ2-7; 8 nucleotides align to TRBD1. The CDR3 loop spans 13 amino acids. J was trimmed by 3 bases and V by 4 bases; bases with no gene match: 2. Germline loops: CDR1 MNHEY, CDR2 SMNVEV (reference sequence). The chain's CDR3 is CASSSGGFYEQYF. The DNA of the CDR3 is TGTGCCAGCAGTTCAGGGGGCTTCTACGAGCAGTACTTC.

This chain joins TRBV11-2 and TRBJ1-2, with TRBD1 identical over 8 bases. J gave up 7 bases and V 5 bases, and 18 bases lay outside the gene matches. The CDR3 consists of 17 residues. Germline V gene lookup returns CDR1 SGHAT and CDR2 FQNNGV. CDR3 nucleotides: TGTGCCAGCAGCCCAGGGACAGGCGGTCGGGGAACAGGTGGCTACACCTTC. Translating gives CASSPGTGGRGTGGYTF. The full variable domain, its missing parts supplied by reference TRBV11-2 and TRBJ1-2, is EAGVAQSPRYKIIEKRQSVAFWCNPISGHATLYWYQQILGQGPKLLIQFQNNGVVDDSQLPKDRFSAERLKGVDSTLKIQPAKLEDSAVYLCASSPGTGGRGTGGYTFGSGTRLTVV.

The J gene is TRBJ2-1, the V gene TRBV19; the match to TRBD2 covers 10 bases. The CDR3 runs to 16 residues. Germline trimming cut 2 bases from V and 5 bases from J; bases unmatched to any gene: 6. Germline V gives CDR1 LNHDA, CDR2 SQIVND (reference sequence). DNA for the CDR3: TGTGCCAGTAGTATACTAGCGGGAGTCGGGGACAATGAGCAGTTCTTC. Its translation is CASSILAGVGDNEQFF.

The rearrangement uses TRBV9 and TRBJ1-2, with no clear D. Germline V gene lookup returns CDR1 SGDLS and CDR2 YYNGEE. V was clipped by 2 bases and J by 1 base, with 9 bases between them. This CDR3 has 14 residues. CDR3 protein: CASSVGPVNYGYTF. Written as DNA, the CDR3 is TGTGCCAGCAGCGTCGGTCCGGTTAACTATGGCTACACCTTC.

This clone was detected only once. The chain joins TRBV25-1 to TRBJ2-7; D is unclear. V lost 2 bases and J 6 bases, leaving 5 bases between the germline ends. The CDR3 consists of 11 residues. The germline gives CDR1 MGHDK, CDR2 SYGVNS. CDR3 residues: CASSEICEQYF. CDR3 sequence (DNA): TGTGCCAGCAGTGAAATCTGCGAGCAGTACTTC.

V usage is TRBV6-4 and J usage is TRBJ2-2; tentative D call: TRBD2 (6 bases). V lost 0 bases, J lost 14 bases, and 13 bases lay in between. The CDR3 spans 13 residues. Germline V gene sequence: CDR1 MRHNA, CDR2 SNTAGT. The CDR3 DNA is TGTGCCAGCAGTGACTCGGGATTCGGGGGTCTGTTTTTT. Residues: CASSDSGFGGLFF.

The chain joins TRBV7-2 to TRBJ1-2; possibly TRBD1 for D (5 bases). CDR3 length: 16 residues. Per germline, CDR1 SGHTA and CDR2 FQGNSA. V was shortened by 6 bases and J by 0 bases, with 17 bases between the two germline ends. In nucleotides, the CDR3 is TGTGCCAGCAGTTCGGGGGGACCCACAACTAACTATGGCTACACCTTC. Amino acids: CASSSGGPTTNYGYTF.

V is TRBV2 and J is TRBJ2-3, with TRBD1 identical over 9 bases. This CDR3 is built from 14 residues. Germline-derived CDR1 and CDR2 are SNHLY and FYNNEI. Trimming took 6 bases from V and 4 from J; bases not matched to a gene: 5. Here the CDR3 reads CASRRRQGADTQYF. Here the CDR3 DNA reads TGTGCCAGCAGAAGGCGACAGGGGGCAGATACGCAGTATTTT.

This chain links TRBV18 with TRBJ2-1, with 9 bases aligning to TRBD2. Germline CDR1 is KGHSH and CDR2 is LQKENI. The CDR3 totals 15 residues. V lost 5 bases to trimming and J lost 4 bases; unmatched junction nucleotides: 6. The CDR3 sequence: CASSAGTSPYNEQFF. The CDR3 region has the DNA TGTGCCAGCTCAGCCGGGACTAGCCCATACAATGAGCAGTTCTTC.

This clone was seen a handful of times. The chain recombines TRBV6-5 with TRBJ1-4; 10 bases match TRBD1. The CDR3 runs 15 residues. The V and J ends lost 11 bases and 8 bases, in that order; junction bases with no gene match: 14. Looked up from germline, CDR1 is MNHEY and CDR2 is SVGAGI. CDR3 coding DNA: TGTGCCGCTAAGGAGACAGGGGGCAGTGGGGAAAAACTGTTTTTT. Amino acids: CAAKETGGSGEKLFF.

The chain carries TRBV15 and TRBJ2-1; 8 bases are a match to TRBD2. The CDR3 spans 13 residues. The germline V gene has CDR1 LNHNV and CDR2 YYDKDF (reference sequence). V was pared by 5 bases and J by 8 bases, with 5 bases of the junction left unmatched. The CDR3 protein is CATSLAGPDEQFF. The CDR3 nucleotides read TGTGCCACCAGCCTAGCGGGTCCTGATGAGCAGTTCTTC.

The chain has TRBV27 and TRBJ2-7, with a possible D match to TRBD1 (5 bases). V was shortened by 8 bases and J by 5 bases, with 7 bases between the two germline ends. This CDR3 region has 10 residues. CDR1 is MNHEY and CDR2 is SMNVEV in the germline V gene (reference sequence). In nucleotides, the CDR3 is TGTGCCAGCGGGGCCCACGAGCAGTACTTC. Protein sequence: CASGAHEQYF.